Described below is a single T cell receptor beta chain sequence and its context. Its antigen is undetermined. Researchers ran the PCR with 60 Vbeta and 13 Jbeta primers. Clones were sequenced by immunoSEQ multiplex PCR, and TCRdb holds only the in-frame ones, with some missing. The repertoire includes some 130,000 clones, roughly 80% of them detected once, and about 1.2% sits in the top ten. The data belong to a study of cytomegalovirus exposure and HLA in healthy donors. The CDR3 contains 15 residues. Unmatched junction bases numbered 9, after V lost 6 bases and J lost 1 base. Germline assignment: CDR1 LNHDA and CDR2 SQIVND (reference sequence). Whole-study results and caveats: From TCR beta sequences, most subjects' HLA-A and HLA-B alleles were reportedly predicted accurately. For most TCR beta V segments, an earlier analysis put the productive rate at about 87% or about 30% of the time. In the analysis, some V segments, TRBV6-2 and TRBV6-3 included, were excluded as indistinguishable. Associated with cytomegalovirus, according to the listing, were 170 or so TCR beta chains.

The V gene is TRBV19, the J gene TRBJ2-7, with 7 bases matching TRBD2. The sequenced material came from PBMCs. This sequence originates from a girl aged 2-10 years in good health and CMV-seronegative. CDR3 nucleotide sequence: TGTGCCAGTAGGCCCGGACTAGGAGAATCCTACGAGCAGTACTTC. Its translation is CASRPGLGESYEQYF.